Each of the 21 T cell receptor beta chains below was sequenced from the same sample in a study of T-cell memory formation after mild COVID-19. A single record per CDR3 protein comes from TCRdb applying MiXCR to the 5' RACE reads. The sample shows some 120,000 distinct CDR3 sequences, 17% of them seen only once. Source material: PBMCs or a T cell subset sorted from them (not recorded which). All receptors derive from a man aged 18 to 29 who had mild COVID-19 (a few samples of this study predate the infection). Cell type and time point are not known.

This rearrangement joins TRBV10-3 to TRBJ2-7; TRBD2 matches 7 bases. The CDR3 is 15 amino acids. J gave up 3 bases and V 0 bases, and 5 bases lay outside the gene matches. From germline, CDR1 is ENHRY and CDR2 SYGVKD. The CDR3 DNA is TGTGCCATCAGTGAGTCGTTTCCGGGGGGCTACGAGCAGTACTTC. Encoded protein: CAISESFPGGYEQYF.

The chain recombines TRBV7-9 with TRBJ1-1; weak D call: TRBD1 (6 bases). Trimming took off 9 bases at V and 4 bases at J, with 12 bases between the two ends. Looked up from germline, CDR1 is SEHNR and CDR2 is FQNEAQ (reference sequence). CDR3 length: 12 residues. CDR3 nucleotides: TGTGCCAGTAGGGGGGGGCCCACTGAAGCTTTCTTT. Its protein product is CASRGGPTEAFF.

There are a few counts of this clonotype. The V and J genes are TRBV7-2 and TRBJ2-5; 7 positions match TRBD1. The V and J ends lost 1 base and 4 bases, in that order; junction bases with no gene match: 9. The V gene's germline CDR1 is SGHTA and CDR2 FQGNSA. The CDR3 covers 16 residues. CDR3 sequence: CASSLGAQTGIETQYF. CDR3 bases: TGTGCCAGCAGCTTAGGAGCCCAGACAGGGATAGAGACCCAGTACTTC.

V and J are TRBV29-1 and TRBJ2-1, with TRBD1 matching 7 bases. Germline V gene lookup returns CDR1 SQVTM and CDR2 ANQGSEA. The CDR3 totals 13 residues. J was trimmed by 0 bases and V by 6 bases; bases with no gene match: 2. CDR3 protein: CSVGDSSYNEQFF. DNA of the CDR3: TGCAGCGTAGGGGACAGCTCCTACAATGAGCAGTTCTTC.

This clonotype was picked up a small number of times. The rearrangement links TRBV5-5 to TRBJ1-4, with unresolved D. CDR3 length: 11 residues. CDR1 and CDR2 from the germline V gene are SGHKS and YYEKEE (reference sequence). Deletions cut 0 bases from V and 8 bases from J, with 2 bases between. The CDR3 sequence is CASSLVEKLFF. As DNA, the CDR3 is TGTGCCAGCAGCTTGGTCGAAAAACTGTTTTTT.

This clonotype occurred a few times. This chain joins TRBV10-3 and TRBJ2-7; 9 nucleotides match TRBD1. CDR1 and CDR2 (germline): ENHRY, SYGVKD. The V gene end was trimmed by 5 bases and the J gene end by 4 bases; junction bases not matched to a gene: 3. There are 13 residues in the CDR3. CDR3 region: CAISPGQGYEQYV. The CDR3 bases are TGTGCCATCAGTCCGGGACAGGGTTACGAGCAGTACGTC.

This rearrangement joins TRBV4-3 to TRBJ2-3; 12 bases align to TRBD2. From germline, CDR1 is LGHNA and CDR2 YSLEER. The CDR3 has 16 amino acids. V gave up 1 base and J gave up 6 bases; unmatched junction bases: 5. Here the CDR3 reads CASSQGLAGGPDTQYF. The CDR3 nucleotides read TGCGCCAGCAGCCAAGGTCTAGCGGGGGGGCCGGATACGCAGTATTTT.

This clonotype came up a few times. The CDR3 bases are TGCGCCAGCAGCCCCTATAGCGGGGTCACAGATACGCAGTATTTT. It translates to CASSPYSGVTDTQYF. The V and J genes are TRBV5-1 and TRBJ2-3; 8 nucleotides align to TRBD2. The V and J ends lost 4 bases and 2 bases, in that order; junction bases with no gene match: 6. Germline CDR1 and CDR2: SGHRS and YFSETQ. The CDR3 runs 15 residues.

A few counts support this clonotype. As DNA, the CDR3 is TGTGCCACCGGGAGGGGGCGGTTGGACACTGAAGCTTTCTTT. Translated, it gives CATGRGRLDTEAFF. The rearrangement joins TRBV7-9 to TRBJ1-1; 7 positions agree with TRBD1. The CDR3 extends over 14 amino acids. With 10 bases clipped from V and 3 bases from J, the junction kept 11 bases outside the gene matches. Germline lookup yields CDR1 SEHNR and CDR2 FQNEAQ (reference sequence). Based on the CDR3 plus reference TRBV7-9 and TRBJ1-1, the full variable domain is DTGVSQNPRHKITKRGQNVTFRCDPISEHNRLYWYRQTLGQGPEFLTYFQNEAQLEKSRLLSDRFSAERPKGSFSTLEIQRTEQGDSAMYLCATGRGRLDTEAFFGQGTRLTVV.

V gene TRBV7-2 combines with J gene TRBJ2-5; 11 bases line up with TRBD1. Germline trimming cut 11 bases from V and 4 bases from J; bases unmatched to any gene: 6. Looked up from germline, CDR1 is SGHTA and CDR2 is FQGNSA. The CDR3 has 13 residues. The CDR3 loop is CAVRDRGSETQYF. In DNA, the CDR3 is TGTGCCGTACGGGACAGGGGGTCAGAGACCCAGTACTTC.

The chain employs TRBV12-3 or TRBV12-4 and TRBJ1-6, with D uncertain. V was cut by 5 bases and J by 10 bases, with 12 bases left in between. The CDR3 loop spans 13 amino acids. The CDR3 is CASSATRVSPLHF. The CDR3 DNA reads as TGTGCCAGCAGTGCCACCCGGGTCTCACCCCTCCACTTT.

V gene TRBV12-3 or TRBV12-4 combines with J gene TRBJ2-7; D is perhaps TRBD2 (6 bases). V lost 6 bases and J lost 2, with 14 bases in between. The CDR3 totals 14 residues. The CDR3 coding sequence is TGTGCCAGCAGGCCCGGGACTCTACCCTACGAGCAGTACTTC. Amino acid sequence: CASRPGTLPYEQYF.

In its sample, this clonotype was seen a few times. The J gene is TRBJ1-1, the V gene TRBV12-3 or TRBV12-4; D unclear. Trimming left V 1 base short and J 4 bases short, with 10 bases between. The CDR3 runs 14 residues. The chain's CDR3 is CASSLVPPGTEAFF. CDR3 DNA sequence: TGTGCCAGCAGTTTAGTTCCGCCGGGCACTGAAGCTTTCTTT.

The rearrangement uses TRBV9 and TRBJ2-7; D is unclear. Trimming removed 4 bases at V and 0 bases at J, with 11 bases between. Germline lookup yields CDR1 SGDLS and CDR2 YYNGEE. The CDR3 sequence is 14 residues long. CDR3 coding DNA: TGTGCCAGCAGCCCCCGTACGTTCTCCTACGAGCAGTACTTC. Translated: CASSPRTFSYEQYF.

The chain's CDR3 is CASSWTAKGNQPQHF. For the CDR3, the DNA is TGTGCCAGCAGTTGGACAGCGAAGGGCAATCAGCCCCAGCATTTT. The gene calls are TRBV12-3 or TRBV12-4 and TRBJ1-5, with D tentatively TRBD1 (6 bases). Trimming pared 4 bases from V and 2 bases from J, leaving 12 bases between. The CDR3 is 15 amino acids.

The table lists this clonotype with a few counts. This rearrangement joins TRBV10-3 to TRBJ2-3; TRBD1 is a possible D gene (8 bases). The V gene lost 11 bases and the J gene lost 2 bases, with 20 bases spanning the gap. This CDR3 region has 15 residues. The germline CDR1 and CDR2 sequences are ENHRY and SYGVKD. Here the CDR3 reads CAASAQGGTTDTQYF. In DNA, the CDR3 is TGTGCCGCCAGCGCACAGGGGGGGACCACAGATACGCAGTATTTT.

This sequence joins TRBV7-2 and TRBJ1-1; no clear D. This CDR3 is 13 amino acids long. The V gene's germline CDR1 is SGHTA and CDR2 FQGNSA. V gave up 8 bases and J gave up 11 bases, with 21 bases separating them. This CDR3 reads CASQRERGTGAFF. CDR3 DNA: TGTGCCAGCCAGAGGGAAAGAGGCACTGGGGCTTTCTTT.

The V call is TRBV7-9, the J call TRBJ2-6; either TRBD1 or TRBD2 may supply D (6 bases each). CDR1 SEHNR and CDR2 FQNEAQ come from the germline V gene (reference sequence). CDR3 length: 11 residues. V was pared by 5 bases and J by 13 bases, with 9 bases between. CDR3 nucleotides: TGTGCCAGCAGCATAGGGGGGGTCCTGACTTTC. This encodes CASSIGGVLTF.

This clonotype came up a few times. The V and J genes are TRBV7-2 and TRBJ2-5; possibly TRBD2 for D (5 bases). In germline, CDR1 is SGHTA, CDR2 FQGNSA. The CDR3 contains 15 residues. Deletions cut 1 base from V and 1 base from J, with 10 bases between. The CDR3 DNA sequence: TGTGCCAGCAGCTTAGGCGGGCCGACCCAAGAGACCCAGTACTTC. Amino acids: CASSLGGPTQETQYF. Together with reference TRBV7-2 and TRBJ2-5, the CDR3 gives the full variable domain: GAGVSQSPSNKVTEKGKDVELRCDPISGHTALYWYRQSLGQGLEFLIYFQGNSAPDKSGLPSDRFSAERTGGSVSTLTIQRTQQEDSAVYLCASSLGGPTQETQYFGPGTRLLVL.

The sample holds a few counts of this clonotype. The chain carries TRBV4-2 and TRBJ2-5; perhaps D is TRBD1 or TRBD2 (6 bases each). The CDR3 has 15 residues. Per the germline V gene, CDR1 is LGHNA and CDR2 is YNFKEQ. Deletions cut 3 bases from V and 8 bases from J, with 19 bases between. Here the CDR3 reads CASSQPGASEGTQYF. CDR3 DNA: TGTGCCAGCAGCCAGCCAGGGGCTAGCGAAGGTACCCAGTACTTC.

This clonotype was seen a few times. The rearrangement joins TRBV4-3 to TRBJ2-2, with 7 bases that match TRBD1. After removal of 3 bases from V and 9 bases from J, the junction contained 7 bases not matched to a gene. The CDR3 consists of 14 residues. Germline loops: CDR1 LGHNA, CDR2 YSLEER. This CDR3 is CASSQGTEMRELFF. In nucleotides, the CDR3 is TGCGCCAGCAGCCAGGGGACAGAGATGCGGGAGCTGTTTTTT.